Given below is one T cell receptor (beta chain) in context. Its antigen is as yet unknown. The PCR had 60 Vbeta and 13 Jbeta primers. Using immunoSEQ multiplex PCR, the repertoire was profiled, and TCRdb retains in-frame clones only, with some absent. The sample's table shows about 130,000 clones. The entry originates in a study of cytomegalovirus exposure and HLA in healthy donors. Overall study findings and caveats: Earlier analysis yielded a pattern in which most TCR beta V segments were productive about 90% or about 30% of the time.

The CDR3 has 14 amino acids. Per germline, CDR1 KGHSH and CDR2 LQKENI. V was clipped by 2 bases and J by 3 bases; unmatched bases: 4. This rearrangement joins TRBV18 to TRBJ2-7; 7 nucleotides agree with TRBD1. The TCR originated in a woman between 40 and 50 years old in good health and CMV-seropositive. The specimen was PBMCs. The CDR3 loop reads CASSPSGQIYEQYF. The CDR3 DNA reads TGTGCCAGCTCACCATCGGGACAGATCTACGAGCAGTACTTC.